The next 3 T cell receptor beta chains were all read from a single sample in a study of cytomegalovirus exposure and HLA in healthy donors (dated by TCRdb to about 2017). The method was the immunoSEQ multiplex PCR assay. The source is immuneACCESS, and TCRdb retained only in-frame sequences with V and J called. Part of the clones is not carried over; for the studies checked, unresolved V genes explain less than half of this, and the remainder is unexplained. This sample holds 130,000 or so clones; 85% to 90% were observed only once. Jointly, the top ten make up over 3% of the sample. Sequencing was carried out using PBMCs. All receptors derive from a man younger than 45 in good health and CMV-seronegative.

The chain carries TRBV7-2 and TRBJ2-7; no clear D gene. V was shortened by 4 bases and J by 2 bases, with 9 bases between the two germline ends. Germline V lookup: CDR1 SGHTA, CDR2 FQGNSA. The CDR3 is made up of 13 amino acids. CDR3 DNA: TGTGCCAGCAGCTATTCCCTAGCCTACGAGCAGTACTTC. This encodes CASSYSLAYEQYF.

The CDR3 DNA sequence: TGTGCCACCAGCAGAGATCGTGGCAGGGCGAACACCATATATTTT. Its translation is CATSRDRGRANTIYF. The V gene is TRBV15, the J gene TRBJ1-3; D is possibly TRBD1 (5 bases). The V and J ends lost 0 bases and 7 bases respectively, with 13 bases between them. Per the germline V gene, CDR1 is LNHNV and CDR2 is YYDKDF (reference sequence). The CDR3 runs 15 residues.

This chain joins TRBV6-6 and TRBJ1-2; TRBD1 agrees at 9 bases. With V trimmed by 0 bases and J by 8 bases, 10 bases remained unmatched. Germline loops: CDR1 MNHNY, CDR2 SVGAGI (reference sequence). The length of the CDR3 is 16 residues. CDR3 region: CASSYSPGQGQEGYTF. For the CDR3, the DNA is TGTGCCAGCAGTTACTCCCCGGGACAGGGTCAGGAAGGCTACACCTTC.